This T cell receptor (beta chain) is drawn from a study of T-cell memory formation after mild COVID-19. Study-level results: Clones which contracted sat mainly in CM and EM if CD4+, and in EMRA if CD8+.

This clonotype has a handful of counts. As yet, its antigen is unknown. MiXCR, applied by TCRdb to the 5' RACE reads, yields one record per CDR3 protein. The data show about 210,000 distinct CDR3 sequences, with over 9.5% seen just once and approximately 3% held by the top ten. The CDR3 runs 16 residues. The V and J ends lost 3 bases and 6 bases, in that order; junction bases with no gene match: 10. Germline V lookup: CDR1 SGHNT, CDR2 YYREEE (reference sequence). The sequence came from a man aged 18 to 30 who had mild COVID-19 (a few samples of this study predate the infection). Cell type and time point are not known. The V call is TRBV5-4, the J call TRBJ2-2; 8 bases fit TRBD1. The specimen was PBMCs or a T cell subset sorted from them (not recorded which). CDR3 bases: TGTGCCAGCAGCTGGGGGGCTCAGGGGGCGTCCGGGGAGCTGTTTTTT. It specifies CASSWGAQGASGELFF.